The entry that follows covers one T cell receptor beta chain sequence. Its target is unknown. The data were taken from a study of CD8+CD57+ T cells in acquired aplastic anemia. About the study: Sorted CD4+ plus CD8+ cells gave DNA averaging roughly 3.5 ug. For CD4+ cells, healthy donors had an average of roughly 11 million reads. Study-level points and caveats: In CD8+ cells, Simpson's diversity showed no significant difference between patients and controls.

Researchers used genomic DNA as the template to profile TCR beta VDJ and CDR3. TCRdb passed the reads through MiXCR, listing each CDR3 protein once. This sample yields tens of thousands of distinct CDR3 sequences, of which more than 75% are seen a single time; 22% belongs to the top ten. The CDR3 covers 15 residues. J gave up 3 bases and V 6 bases, and 7 bases lay outside the gene matches. Looked up from germline, CDR1 is LNHDA and CDR2 is SQIVND (reference sequence). The specimen was sorted CD4+, CD8+, or CD8+CD57+ T cells (not recorded which) from PBMCs. This receptor was identified in a human donor in good health, serving as a control. This chain uses TRBV19 with TRBJ1-5; 8 bases fit TRBD1. The CDR3 coding sequence is TGTGCCAGTAGGGACAGGGTACGTAACAATCAGCCCCAGCATTTT. It specifies CASRDRVRNNQPQHF.